This T cell receptor (beta chain) was sequenced for a study of beta chain features in type 1 diabetes. The study, taken as a whole, reports: Type 1 diabetes patients showed a moderate but significant shortening of TCRB CDR3s in all four CD4+ subsets. Compared with healthy donors, patients appeared to share more similar naive, central memory and regulatory TCRB repertoires.

V lost 5 bases and J lost 5, with 12 bases in between. The CDR3 spans 13 residues. Germline CDR1 MDHEN, CDR2 SYDVKM. In regard to this clone: The antigen is unknown.

Expressed TCRB transcripts were sequenced because the isolated RNA had all been reverse transcribed beforehand. Only in-frame clones appear in the TCRdb table, and some are missing; sequencing was by immunoSEQ multiplex PCR. The sample yields approximately 250,000 clones, around 24% seen once. The gene calls are TRBV28 and TRBJ1-2; maybe TRBD1 (5 bases). The sequencing sample was made of naive CD4+ T cells from blood. The receptor was isolated from a woman in her twenties or thirties with type 1 diabetes. The CDR3 nucleotides read TGTGCCAGCAGTCAAACAGGTCCTTATGGCTACACCTTC. It yields the protein CASSQTGPYGYTF.